This T cell receptor beta chain appears in the sequencing data of a study of T cell changes during pregnancy in multiple sclerosis. The method was immunoSEQ multiplex PCR; TCRdb's version includes in-frame clones alone and lacks a portion of them. Seen here are about 97,000 clones, 90% observed once, and the top ten hold around 0.79%. This clone has more than one count but fewer than ten. The CDR3 has 13 amino acids. Per germline, CDR1 SQVTM and CDR2 ANQGSEA. V was clipped by 3 bases and J by 4 bases; unmatched bases: 3. The V and J genes are TRBV29-1 and TRBJ1-1, with TRBD1 identical over 9 bases. The origin of this receptor is a female donor in good health, enrolled as a control in a pregnancy study. The sequencing used peripheral blood, collected in the second trimester of pregnancy. For the CDR3, the DNA is TGCAGCGTTGAGGGACAGGGCTCCACTGAAGCTTTCTTT. Translated: CSVEGQGSTEAFF.